The rows below give T cell receptor beta chains drawn from one sample of a study of early T cells in non-severe SARS-CoV-2 infection. TCRdb fed the 5' RACE reads into MiXCR, producing one record per CDR3 protein. Here the sample spans around 31,000 distinct CDR3 sequences, roughly a tenth being singletons. The sample taken for sequencing was whole blood. The receptors were sampled from an adult who was a healthcare worker with PCR-confirmed SARS-CoV-2 infection or an uninfected control (not recorded which). Each CDR3 is given with its conserved first and last residue. The D gene is left open where the match is weak. Clone sizes are given selectively: once, few, many, or a class where the clone is expanded.

clone_size cdr3_length j_call v_call d_call cdr3_nt cdr3_aa
few 16 TRBJ2-1 TRBV12-5 NA TGTGCTAGTGGCCTAATAGGGTTGAGCTCCTACAATGAGCAGTTCTTC CASGLIGLSSYNEQFF
few 13 TRBJ2-1 TRBV5-6 NA TGTGCCAGCAGCTTGTCCGGGTCAGGTGAGCAGTTCTTC CASSLSGSGEQFF
many 18 TRBJ2-1 TRBV18 TRBD2 TGTGCCAGCTCACCACCTATTTCCCTAGCGGGTATCTACAATGAGCAGTTCTTC CASSPPISLAGIYNEQFF
many 13 TRBJ1-2 TRBV18 NA TGTGCCAGCTCATCTCAGGGCCTAGATGGCTACACCTTC CASSSQGLDGYTF
NA 16 TRBJ2-5 TRBV4-2 NA TGTGCCAGCAGCCCAGATTGGAGGCAACGCGGGGAGACCCAGTACTTC CASSPDWRQRGETQYF
few 10 TRBJ2-2 TRBV7-2 NA TGTGCCAGCGGCTCCGGGGAGCTGTTTTTT CASGSGELFF
many 11 TRBJ1-5 TRBV25-1 NA TGTGCCGCGGGGGACACTCAGCCCCAGCATTTT CAAGDTQPQHF
few 14 TRBJ2-2 TRBV29-1 TRBD1 TGCAGCGCAGAGACAGGGATGGGCACCGGGGAGCTGTTTTTT CSAETGMGTGELFF
many 15 TRBJ1-2 TRBV3-1 NA TGTGCCAGCAGCCACATTAGGGGAGGGCACCATGGCTACACCTTC CASSHIRGGHHGYTF
few 11 TRBJ2-1 TRBV10-2 NA TGCGCCAGCAGTCCCAGTTATGAGCAGTTCTTC CASSPSYEQFF
NA 16 TRBJ2-1 TRBV3-1 TRBD2 TGTGCCAGCAGTTTCAAGACTAGCGGGGGTGGCAATGAGCAGTTCTTC CASSFKTSGGGNEQFF
NA 14 TRBJ2-7 TRBV6-5 TRBD2 TGTGCCAGCAGTTTAGCGGGAGAAAGAAGTGAGCAGTACTTC CASSLAGERSEQYF
many 13 TRBJ2-7 TRBV29-1 NA TGCAGCGTTGCGATTGAGAGCCCCTACGAGCAGTACTTC CSVAIESPYEQYF
many 15 TRBJ1-6 TRBV12-3/TRBV12-4 NA TGTGCCAGCAGTCGGGGGACACCAGACAATTCACCCCTCCACTTT CASSRGTPDNSPLHF
NA 13 TRBJ2-7 TRBV12-3/TRBV12-4 TRBD2 TGTGCCAGCAGGGCTAGCGGGGGAATCGAGCAGTACTTC CASRASGGIEQYF
many 13 TRBJ2-3 TRBV7-9 TRBD1 TGTGCCAGCAGCGACAGGGTTACAGATACGCAGTATTTT CASSDRVTDTQYF
few 15 TRBJ2-5 TRBV11-2 NA TGTGCCAGCAGCTTAGATCCTGACTCCCAAGAGACCCAGTACTTC CASSLDPDSQETQYF
NA 11 TRBJ2-5 TRBV11-1 TRBD2 TGTGCCAGCGGGACTAAAGAGACCCAGTACTTC CASGTKETQYF
many 22 TRBJ2-6 TRBV5-4 NA TGTGCCAGCAACCGCCCCAGCAGCTTGGGAGTAGGCAGGGTCTCTGGGGCCAACGTCCTGACTTTC CASNRPSSLGVGRVSGANVLTF
many 13 TRBJ2-7 TRBV29-1 NA TGCAGCGTTGAAGACGACAGCTCCTACGAGCAGTACTTC CSVEDDSSYEQYF
few 17 TRBJ1-5 TRBV19 TRBD1 TGTGCCAGCCATCAGACAGGGGGGACTTATAGCAATCAGCCCCAGCATTTT CASHQTGGTYSNQPQHF
few 15 TRBJ2-2 TRBV7-2 NA TGTGCCAGCAGCTTCGGCACACCGAACACCGGGGAGCTGTTTTTT CASSFGTPNTGELFF
many 15 TRBJ2-4 TRBV5-8 NA TGTGCCAGCAGCTTGGGGCAGGGAGCCAAAAACATTCAGTACTTC CASSLGQGAKNIQYF
many 16 TRBJ2-1 TRBV6-2/TRBV6-3 TRBD1 TGTGCCAGCAGTCGCCAACAGGGGATCGTGGTCAATGAGCAGTTCTTC CASSRQQGIVVNEQFF
many 15 TRBJ2-7 TRBV18 TRBD1 TGTGCCAGCTCCCCGGGACAGGGTCCTCCCTACGAGCAGTACTTC CASSPGQGPPYEQYF
NA 13 TRBJ1-2 TRBV29-1 TRBD1 TGCAGCGCTGGGACAGGGGGACCATATGGCTACACCTTC CSAGTGGPYGYTF
NA 13 TRBJ1-1 TRBV5-4 TRBD1 TGTGCCAGCAGCTTGCAGGACAGGGTGAAAGCTTTCTTT CASSLQDRVKAFF
many 19 TRBJ2-5 TRBV12-3/TRBV12-4 TRBD2 TGTGCCAGCAGTTTAGCGCCCCGTTTAGCGGGGAGACCTAAAGAGACCCAGTACTTC CASSLAPRLAGRPKETQYF
many 14 TRBJ1-1 TRBV16 NA TGTGCCAGCAGCCAAAGGCTCCAGGGCACTGAAGCTTTCTTT CASSQRLQGTEAFF
medium-sized 13 TRBJ2-1 TRBV29-1 NA TGCAGCGTCGAACCTAGTACCGACAATGAGCAGTTCTTC CSVEPSTDNEQFF
many 15 TRBJ2-7 TRBV15 NA TGTGCCACCAGCAGAGATAGCACACAGAACTACGAGCAGTACTTC CATSRDSTQNYEQYF
many 15 TRBJ2-1 TRBV7-2 NA TGTGCCAGCAGCAACCAGGGGAGCTCCTACAATGAGCAGTTCTTC CASSNQGSSYNEQFF
NA 15 TRBJ2-1 TRBV30 TRBD2 TGTGCCTGTTCTCGCGGGACTAGCCCCTACAATGAGCAGTTCTTC CACSRGTSPYNEQFF
many 14 TRBJ1-1 TRBV20-1 TRBD1 TGCAGTGCTAGGGACAGGGGGAAGCCCACTGAAGCTTTCTTT CSARDRGKPTEAFF
many 15 TRBJ2-5 TRBV24-1 NA TGTGCCACCAGTGATTTTGGCGGAGAGCAAGAGACCCAGTACTTC CATSDFGGEQETQYF